This T cell receptor (beta chain) was retrieved from a study of blood T cells in healthy people across ages. Study overall: Using template switching, researchers captured about one barcoded beta molecule for each two T cells.

The CDR3 runs to 14 residues. Germline CDR1 reads SGHRS; CDR2 reads YFSETQ. V lost 3 bases and J lost 4; bases outside the gene matches: 2. A sample-barcoded 5' primer and a J-beta primer mix were used in a second PCR of about 6 to 11 cycles. TCRdb called the 5' RACE reads again in MiXCR, with one record for every CDR3 protein. The table has about 1.6 million distinct CDR3 sequences, roughly 32% seen once; the top ten hold about 11%. Points from the study as a whole: As age increased, TCR beta diversity per million T cells fell in a roughly linear fashion. Unsorted PBMCs blocked a conclusive comparison of naive and antigen-experienced cells. There was no known CMV status for donors, so expanded clonotype changes were possibly confounded.

In its sample, this clonotype was seen a few times. The antigen remains unidentified. This receptor was identified in a woman aged 25 to 39 in good health. Sequencing was carried out using blood. This chain uses TRBV5-1 with TRBJ2-5; 11 nucleotides line up with TRBD2. CDR3 amino acids: CASSCGTSGETQYF. DNA for the CDR3: TGCGCCAGCAGCTGTGGGACTAGCGGAGAGACCCAGTACTTC.